This section outlines one TCR beta chain sequence together with its context. Trimming left V 1 base short and J 6 bases short, with 18 bases between. CDR3 length: 17 residues. Germline V gives CDR1 KGHDR, CDR2 SFDVKD. Profiled with immunoSEQ multiplex PCR; TCRdb holds only in-frame clones, not every one. Altogether nearly 350,000 clones are present, approximately 91% being singletons, with the ten largest covering approximately 7.4%. The sample comes from a study of blood T cell repertoires in COVID-19. Sequences were obtained from peripheral blood. The chain links TRBV24-1 to TRBJ2-1; TRBD2 might be the D (5 bases). The sequence came from a woman in her 70s with COVID-19, enrolled during active disease. The DNA for the CDR3 is TGTGCCACCAGTGATTTCTACAACCCCGGGAACCCCAATGAGCAGTTCTTC. Residues: CATSDFYNPGNPNEQFF.